This T cell receptor (beta chain) was captured in a study of cytomegalovirus exposure and HLA in healthy donors. The PCR had 60 Vbeta and 13 Jbeta primers. The assay was immunoSEQ multiplex PCR, and TCRdb's table has in-frame clones only and misses some. Of about 89,000 clones in the sample, 85% were seen once. The germline gives CDR1 SGHAT, CDR2 FQNNGV. The CDR3 has 13 residues. V was trimmed by 1 base and J by 4 bases, leaving 6 bases between them. Sequenced input: PBMCs. The chain links TRBV11-2 to TRBJ2-3; D is unclear. This TCR was recovered from a man aged 35-49 years in good health and CMV-seropositive. CDR3 protein: CASSLVVADTQYF. The CDR3 nucleotides are TGTGCCAGCAGCTTAGTGGTAGCAGATACGCAGTATTTT.